The 30 T cell receptor beta chains in this list originate from one sample, sequenced in a study of blood T cell repertoires in COVID-19. Produced via immunoSEQ multiplex PCR; TCRdb's table is partial and in-frame only. The sample consists of 25,000 to 30,000 clones, around 88% of them appearing once. The specimen was peripheral blood. All receptors come from a human donor in a cohort sampled during active COVID-19.

The chain employs TRBV3-1 (or the pseudogene TRBV3-2) and TRBJ1-1; 8 bases match TRBD1. Trimming at V came to 4 bases and at J to 5 bases, leaving 6 bases not matched to a gene. The CDR3 contains 14 residues. Germline V CDR1 and CDR2: LGHDT, YNNKEL (reference sequence). The CDR3 coding sequence is TGTGCCAGCAGCCCACGGACAGGGAGGACTGAAGCTTTCTTT. Translated: CASSPRTGRTEAFF.

This clone has a single count. The genes are TRBV6-5 and TRBJ2-7; 7 bases match TRBD1. The V and J ends lost 0 bases and 4 bases, in that order; junction bases with no gene match: 9. Germline V lookup: CDR1 MNHEY, CDR2 SVGAGI. This CDR3 has 16 residues. The CDR3: CASSYSMTGLPYEQYF. CDR3 coding DNA: TGTGCCAGCAGTTACTCGATGACAGGGCTGCCTTACGAGCAGTACTTC.

This clone was seen more than once but under ten times. The chain carries TRBV3-1 (or the pseudogene TRBV3-2) and TRBJ1-2, with TRBD1 as a possible D gene (6 bases). V was clipped by 6 bases and J by 6 bases, with 17 bases between them. Germline V gives CDR1 LGHDT, CDR2 YNNKEL (reference sequence). This CDR3 contains 14 residues. The CDR3, as DNA: TGTGCCAGCAGTCCCCGTGGTACAGGGAATGGCTACACCTTC. Translated, it gives CASSPRGTGNGYTF.

This clone was seen just once. The rearrangement uses TRBV5-1 and TRBJ2-3; 8 positions match TRBD1. J was trimmed by 5 bases and V by 5 bases; bases with no gene match: 7. The CDR3 extends over 14 amino acids. CDR1 SGHRS and CDR2 YFSETQ come from the germline V gene. The CDR3 region is CASSPTGVGDTQYF. The CDR3 DNA is TGCGCCAGCAGTCCGACAGGGGTGGGAGATACGCAGTATTTT. The whole variable domain, filled in from reference TRBV5-1 and TRBJ2-3, reads KAGVTQTPRYLIKTRGQQVTLSCSPISGHRSVSWYQQTPGQGLQFLFEYFSETQRNKGNFPGRFSGRQFSNSRSEMNVSTLELGDSALYLCASSPTGVGDTQYFGPGTRLTVL.

The V call is TRBV5-1, the J call TRBJ2-1; D is unclear. This CDR3 is 14 amino acids long. V was shortened by 0 bases and J by 4 bases, with 8 bases between the two germline ends. CDR1 and CDR2 from the germline V gene are SGHRS and YFSETQ. The CDR3 nucleotides read TGCGCCAGCAGCTTGGGGCCCCAGTACAATGAGCAGTTCTTC. Its protein is CASSLGPQYNEQFF.

The V gene is TRBV9, the J gene TRBJ2-1; D not certain. CDR1 and CDR2 from the germline V gene are SGDLS and YYNGEE. The CDR3 has 16 amino acids. V lost 4 bases to trimming and J lost 9 bases, with 23 bases between them. The CDR3 DNA follows: TGTGCCAGCAGCCCTCGACACGAATTGAATTCCGGTGAGCAGTTCTTC. The encoded protein is CASSPRHELNSGEQFF. Variable domain in full (rest from reference TRBV9 and TRBJ2-1): DSGVTQTPKHLITATGQRVTLRCSPRSGDLSVYWYQQSLDQGLQFLIQYYNGEERAKGNILERFSAQQFPDLHSELNLSSLELGDSALYFCASSPRHELNSGEQFFGPGTRLTVL.

The chain couples TRBV5-1 to TRBJ1-2; D gene ambiguous. Germline CDR1 SGHRS, CDR2 YFSETQ. CDR3 length equals 14 residues. Trimming left V 4 bases short and J 6 bases short, with 16 bases between. The CDR3 here is CASSVDTDGHGYTF. Written as DNA, the CDR3 is TGCGCCAGCAGCGTCGATACGGATGGGCATGGCTACACCTTC.

The chain couples TRBV5-1 to TRBJ1-1; TRBD1 is a possible D gene (6 bases). The CDR3 sequence is 13 residues long. Germline values: CDR1 SGHRS, CDR2 YFSETQ. Trimming took 3 bases from V and 7 from J, leaving 13 bases between them. This CDR3 reads CASSSEQGGEAFF. The CDR3 DNA is TGCGCCAGCAGCTCGGAACAGGGCGGTGAAGCTTTCTTT.

This chain uses TRBV2 with TRBJ2-2; weak D call: TRBD2 (7 bases). Trimming pared 6 bases from V and 2 bases from J, leaving 13 bases between. The V gene's germline CDR1 is SNHLY and CDR2 FYNNEI. The CDR3 extends over 15 amino acids. CDR3 DNA: TGTGCCAGCAGCCTAAGGGGGGGTAACACCGGGGAGCTGTTTTTT. Translating gives CASSLRGGNTGELFF.

The chain is built from TRBV9 and TRBJ1-6; D is ambiguous. Germline CDR1 is SGDLS and CDR2 is YYNGEE. This CDR3 spans 13 amino acids. Trimming pared 6 bases from V and 5 bases from J, leaving 9 bases between. The CDR3 reads CASKKGDNSPLHF. The CDR3 DNA follows: TGTGCCAGCAAGAAGGGAGATAATTCACCCCTCCACTTT.

This chain uses TRBV27 with TRBJ2-7; D is possibly TRBD2 (6 bases). Deletions cut 6 bases from V and 2 bases from J, with 11 bases between. The length of the CDR3 is 13 residues. Germline V gives CDR1 MNHEY, CDR2 SMNVEV (reference sequence). The CDR3 sequence is CASSPGLTYEQYF. In DNA, the CDR3 is TGTGCCAGCAGCCCCGGACTAACCTACGAGCAGTACTTC.

This chain links TRBV10-3 with TRBJ2-3; the match to TRBD1 covers 7 bases. V was clipped by 0 bases and J by 12 bases; unmatched bases: 12. The CDR3 loop spans 15 amino acids. Looked up from germline, CDR1 is ENHRY and CDR2 is SYGVKD. The CDR3 is CAISESEVGQSEQYF. CDR3 nucleotide sequence: TGTGCCATCAGTGAGTCGGAGGTGGGACAGAGTGAACAGTATTTT.

The chain links TRBV4-2 to TRBJ2-3; D is undetermined. The CDR3 consists of 14 residues. Trimming stripped 0 bases from V and 3 bases from J, with 7 bases between. The germline V gene encodes CDR1 LGHNA and CDR2 YNFKEQ. The CDR3 sequence: CASSQDIVTDTQYF. CDR3 in DNA: TGTGCCAGCAGCCAAGATATAGTAACAGATACGCAGTATTTT.

The chain uses TRBV23-1 and TRBJ2-4; D not certain. TRBV23-1 is known as an ORF, though its function is uncertain. V was clipped by 0 bases and J by 3 bases, with 9 bases between them. The CDR3 is made up of 15 amino acids. As DNA, the CDR3 is TGCGCCAGCAGTCAATCATCCAGGCGCAAAAACATTCAGTACTTC. Its translation: CASSQSSRRKNIQYF.

The chain couples TRBV4-2 to TRBJ1-4, with D hard to call. V lost 0 bases, J lost 6 bases, and 20 bases lay in between. The CDR3 runs to 18 residues. CDR1 is LGHNA and CDR2 is YNFKEQ in the germline V gene. This CDR3 is CASSQDLDTFEYYEKLFF. DNA for the CDR3: TGTGCCAGCAGCCAAGATTTAGACACTTTCGAATATTATGAAAAACTGTTTTTT.

The genes are TRBV7-9 and TRBJ1-1; 8 bases line up with TRBD1. Trimming removed 10 bases from V and 5 bases from J; junction bases left unmatched: 9. Looked up from germline, CDR1 is SEHNR and CDR2 is FQNEAQ (reference sequence). The CDR3 sequence is 13 residues long. The CDR3 DNA is TGTGCCATCCAGGTGGACAGGGTAACTGAAGCTTTCTTT. This translates into CAIQVDRVTEAFF.

The rearrangement joins TRBV7-8 to TRBJ1-1; TRBD1 might be the D (5 bases). Trimming removed 5 bases at V and 10 bases at J, with 17 bases between. CDR1 and CDR2 (germline): SGHVS, FQNEAQ. This CDR3 spans 13 amino acids. The chain's CDR3 is CASSPAQGRAAFF. CDR3 DNA: TGTGCCAGCAGCCCAGCCCAGGGCAGGGCAGCTTTCTTT.

The CDR3 is CASSLGQRRQGLNTEAFF. The DNA for the CDR3 is TGCGCCAGCAGCTTGGGACAACGCCGACAGGGTTTGAACACTGAAGCTTTCTTT. The chain joins TRBV5-1 to TRBJ1-1, with TRBD1 identical over 7 bases. The length of the CDR3 is 18 residues. Trimming cost V 0 bases and J 0 bases; bases outside gene matches: 11. Germline V CDR1 and CDR2: SGHRS, YFSETQ.

The V gene is TRBV7-9, the J gene TRBJ2-1, with D uncertain. V lost 5 bases and J lost 6, with 17 bases in between. CDR1 and CDR2 (germline): SEHNR, FQNEAQ (reference sequence). The CDR3 totals 15 residues. The CDR3 DNA sequence: TGTGCCAGCAGCCCTAGTGGTCTACTTCCCAATGAGCAGTTCTTC. It is translated as CASSPSGLLPNEQFF.

The chain couples TRBV7-9 to TRBJ1-4; D unresolved. Trimming pared 1 base from V and 7 bases from J, leaving 13 bases between. The length of the CDR3 is 15 residues. Germline lookup yields CDR1 SEHNR and CDR2 FQNEAQ (reference sequence). The CDR3 DNA sequence: TGTGCCAGCAGCTTAGGAGGGAATGTTCCTGAAAAACTGTTTTTT. It yields the protein CASSLGGNVPEKLFF.

This clone was counted once. This rearrangement joins TRBV20-1 to TRBJ2-3; 13 bases fit TRBD2. V shed 3 bases, J shed 1 base, and the junction held 10 bases outside the gene matches. The germline CDR1 and CDR2 sequences are DFQATT and SNEGSKA (reference sequence). The CDR3 sequence is 18 residues long. CDR3 DNA sequence: TGCAGTGCTAGTGGACTAGCGGGAGCGGGAACCCGCACAGATACGCAGTATTTT. Translating gives CSASGLAGAGTRTDTQYF.

The chain joins TRBV18 to TRBJ2-7; TRBD1 aligns across 7 bases. The V and J ends lost 3 bases and 5 bases, in that order; junction bases with no gene match: 10. The CDR3 has 15 amino acids. Germline V gene sequence: CDR1 KGHSH, CDR2 LQKENI. The CDR3 here is CASSPIVTGEHEQYF. CDR3 nucleotides: TGTGCCAGCTCACCCATCGTTACAGGGGAACACGAGCAGTACTTC.

The V and J genes are TRBV2 and TRBJ2-3; 13 bases are shared with TRBD2. Germline CDR1 is SNHLY and CDR2 is FYNNEI. The CDR3 has 18 amino acids. V shed 6 bases, J shed 0 bases, and the junction held 9 bases outside the gene matches. The CDR3 here is CASSRTSGGSRSTDTQYF. The CDR3, as DNA: TGTGCCAGCAGCCGGACTAGCGGGGGCTCCCGTAGCACAGATACGCAGTATTTT.

This clone has a single count. The chain combines TRBV6-6 with TRBJ2-5; tentatively, D is TRBD2 (5 bases). V was pared by 0 bases and J by 0 bases, with 11 bases between. Germline CDR1 is MNHNY and CDR2 is SVGAGI (reference sequence). The CDR3 is 16 amino acids. CDR3 sequence reads: CASSYSETGYQETQYF. For the CDR3, the DNA is TGTGCCAGCAGTTACTCTGAAACGGGGTACCAAGAGACCCAGTACTTC.

The V call is TRBV7-9, the J call TRBJ1-2; 11 bases match TRBD1. J lost 5 bases, V lost 5 bases, and 10 bases had no gene match. The CDR3 loop spans 16 amino acids. Germline-derived CDR1 and CDR2 are SEHNR and FQNEAQ (reference sequence). This CDR3 is CASSPRTGGAWYGYTF. The CDR3, as DNA: TGTGCCAGCAGCCCGCGGACAGGGGGCGCGTGGTATGGCTACACCTTC.

This chain uses TRBV19 with TRBJ1-1; 7 bases are a match to TRBD1. The CDR3 totals 16 residues. J was trimmed by 0 bases and V by 6 bases; bases with no gene match: 10. From germline, CDR1 is LNHDA and CDR2 SQIVND (reference sequence). The CDR3 region is CASRGRDSFMNTEAFF. CDR3 nucleotides: TGTGCCAGTAGGGGCCGGGACAGTTTTATGAACACTGAAGCTTTCTTT. The whole variable domain, remainder taken from reference TRBV19 and TRBJ1-1, is DGGITQSPKYLFRKEGQNVTLSCEQNLNHDAMYWYRQDPGQGLRLIYYSQIVNDFQKGDIAEGYSVSREKKESFPLTVTSAQKNPTAFYLCASRGRDSFMNTEAFFGQGTRLTVV.

CDR3 in amino acids: CASSPSRAGSVSQPQHF. For the CDR3, the DNA is TGTGCCAGCAGCCCCTCCCGCGCAGGCTCTGTTAGTCAGCCCCAGCATTTT. This rearrangement joins TRBV12-1 to TRBJ1-5; whether TRBD1, the table's D call, matches the DNA was not checked. TRBV12-1 is listed as a pseudogene. The CDR3 is made up of 17 amino acids.

The CDR3 is CASSLTPDYEQYF. In nucleotides, the CDR3 is TGCGCCAGCAGCTTGACGCCAGACTACGAGCAGTACTTC. The chain links TRBV5-1 to TRBJ2-7; D unclear. V lost 1 base and J lost 3, with 8 bases in between. The CDR3 has 13 residues. Germline assignment: CDR1 SGHRS and CDR2 YFSETQ.

V and J are TRBV29-1 and TRBJ2-1, with 14 bases that match TRBD2. There are 15 residues in the CDR3. J was trimmed by 8 bases and V by 6 bases; bases with no gene match: 9. Germline CDR1 reads SQVTM; CDR2 reads ANQGSEA. Here the CDR3 DNA reads TGCAGCGTCACCGGGACTAGCGGGAGATGGTATGAGCAGTTCTTC. Translating it yields CSVTGTSGRWYEQFF.

V and J are TRBV7-2 and TRBJ2-5; 7 nucleotides line up with TRBD2. CDR1 is SGHTA and CDR2 is FQGNSA in the germline V gene. The length of the CDR3 is 14 residues. The ends lost 5 bases at V and 1 base at J; junction bases unmatched: 4. CDR3 sequence: CASSTGGSQETQYF. In DNA, the CDR3 is TGTGCCAGCAGCACCGGGGGGTCCCAAGAGACCCAGTACTTC.